This is a list of T cell receptor beta chains from one sample in a study of T cells in localized non-small cell lung cancer. TCRdb keeps only in-frame clones here, not all; method: immunoSEQ multiplex PCR. The top ten hold around 2.9% of the sample, which has roughly 40,000 clones, about 90% seen once. Material: peripheral blood, obtained before any cancer treatment. The receptors shown here come from a woman between 40 and 69 years old with stage I lung adenocarcinoma. CDR3s include the opening cysteine and the closing phenylalanine or tryptophan. D genes are given only for firm matches. Rows may omit the clone size; those that give it use once, few, many or a size class.

J gene,CDR3 length,clone size,D gene,V gene,CDR3 DNA,CDR3 protein
TRBJ2-3,16,NA,NA,TRBV28,TGTGCCAGCAGCCCCCCCCGGGGTGCGGGCACAGATACGCAGTATTTT,CASSPPRGAGTDTQYF
TRBJ1-1,14,NA,TRBD1,TRBV6-1,TGTGCCAGCAGCCGGACAGGGCCGAACACTGAAGCTTTCTTT,CASSRTGPNTEAFF
TRBJ2-5,16,NA,TRBD1,TRBV27,TGTGCCAGCAGTTTGGGGACCCAGGGGGCAAGGGAGACCCAGTACTTC,CASSLGTQGARETQYF
TRBJ1-2,15,NA,NA,TRBV9,TGTGCCAGCAGCTTCCGGGACACCACCTACTATGGCTACACCTTC,CASSFRDTTYYGYTF
TRBJ1-2,13,NA,TRBD1,TRBV5-4,TGTGCCAGCAGCCCCGACAGGGACTATGGCTACACCTTC,CASSPDRDYGYTF
TRBJ2-7,13,NA,TRBD1,TRBV18,TGTGCCAGCTCAGCTACAGGGGTCTACGAGCAGTACTTC,CASSATGVYEQYF
TRBJ2-1,13,NA,NA,TRBV7-2,TGTGCCAGCAGCCCGACGGAGGAGAATGAGCAGTTCTTC,CASSPTEENEQFF
TRBJ2-5,15,once,TRBD2,TRBV6-5,TGTGCCAGCAGTTACTCGGGACTAGCGGCAGAGACCCAGTACTTC,CASSYSGLAAETQYF
TRBJ2-1,17,NA,TRBD2,TRBV14,TGTGCCAGCACCCCACACTCTGGGGGGGGGTCCTACAATGAGCAGTTCTTC,CASTPHSGGGSYNEQFF
TRBJ2-1,15,NA,NA,TRBV15,TGTGCCACCAGCAGGCCTCTAGCGCCCGACAATGAGCAGTTCTTC,CATSRPLAPDNEQFF
TRBJ2-2,14,NA,NA,TRBV18,TGTGCCAGCTCACCATGGCGGGATGCCGGGGAGCTGTTTTTT,CASSPWRDAGELFF
TRBJ2-1,12,NA,TRBD1,TRBV7-9,TGTGCCAGCAGGTCGACAGGGTTGGAGCAGTTCTTC,CASRSTGLEQFF
TRBJ2-5,15,NA,NA,TRBV6-5,TGTGCCAGCAGTTATGGTGGGCAAAGGCAAGAGACCCAGTACTTC,CASSYGGQRQETQYF
TRBJ2-5,17,NA,TRBD2,TRBV19,TGTGCCAGTAGTCTCTCCGCCGGGACGGGGGGAGTCGAGACCCAGTACTTC,CASSLSAGTGGVETQYF
TRBJ1-4,14,NA,NA,TRBV11-2,TGTGCCAGCAGCAGGGACATAACTAATGAAAAACTGTTTTTT,CASSRDITNEKLFF
TRBJ2-2,12,NA,NA,TRBV29-1,TGCAGCGCCCAGGGCCCGACCGGGGAGCTGTTTTTT,CSAQGPTGELFF
TRBJ2-5,13,NA,NA,TRBV5-8,TGTGCCAGCAGCTCCGACAGGAGGGAGACCCAGTACTTC,CASSSDRRETQYF
TRBJ2-3,17,few,TRBD2,TRBV9,TGTGCCAGCAGCGTAGGGTCCCTAGCGGGAGGAACAGATACGCAGTATTTT,CASSVGSLAGGTDTQYF
TRBJ1-1,16,once,NA,TRBV18,TGTGCCAGCTCACCACTATCCGGGACGGATAACACTGAAGCTTTCTTT,CASSPLSGTDNTEAFF
TRBJ2-2,16,NA,TRBD1,TRBV18,TGTGCCAGCTCACCTATGCCGGAAGGGGGCTCCGGGGAGCTGTTTTTT,CASSPMPEGGSGELFF
TRBJ1-2,14,NA,NA,TRBV19,TGTGCCAGTAGTATCGCGGGCCGTCTGGGAGGCTACACCTTC,CASSIAGRLGGYTF
TRBJ2-3,17,NA,NA,TRBV9,TGTGCCAGCAGCGTAGCGGCCCGGGCCTTAAGCACAGATACGCAGTATTTT,CASSVAARALSTDTQYF
TRBJ2-6,15,once,NA,TRBV6-5,TGTGCCAGCAGTTCTAAGACCTCTGGGGCCAACGTCCTGACTTTC,CASSSKTSGANVLTF
TRBJ2-5,14,once,NA,TRBV7-8,TGTGCCAGCAGCTGGAGCGAGACCCAAGAGACCCAGTACTTC,CASSWSETQETQYF
TRBJ1-5,14,NA,NA,TRBV6-5,TGTGCCAGCAGTTCATGGGGGGGGGATCAGCCCCAGCATTTT,CASSSWGGDQPQHF
TRBJ1-1,15,NA,NA,TRBV6-5,TGTGCCAGCAGTTACGGGGGCGGAATGAACACTGAAGCTTTCTTT,CASSYGGGMNTEAFF
TRBJ1-6,14,NA,NA,TRBV10-3,TGTGCCATCAGTGTCGGGGGCTATAATTCACCCCTCCACTTT,CAISVGGYNSPLHF
TRBJ2-2,17,NA,NA,TRBV25-1,TGTGCCAGCAGTGAATATCTTCCCCCGCAGGCCACGGGGGAGCTGTTTTTT,CASSEYLPPQATGELFF
TRBJ1-3,13,NA,NA,TRBV4-2,TGTGCCAGCAGCCAATACGGGGGAAACACCATATATTTT,CASSQYGGNTIYF
TRBJ2-1,16,NA,TRBD2,TRBV10-3,TGTGCCATCAGTGAGTCTACTAGCGGGAGCCCCAATGAGCAGTTCTTC,CAISESTSGSPNEQFF
TRBJ2-3,14,NA,TRBD1,TRBV2,TGTGCCAGTCTCCGGGACAGGGGCACAGATACGCAGTATTTT,CASLRDRGTDTQYF
TRBJ2-1,17,NA,TRBD2,TRBV15,TGTGCCACCAGCAGAGATCAGCGGGGGGTCCCCTACAATGAGCAGTTCTTC,CATSRDQRGVPYNEQFF
TRBJ1-2,14,NA,NA,TRBV6-1,TGTGCCAGCAGTGAAGGCGGCAGATACTATGGCTACACCTTC,CASSEGGRYYGYTF
TRBJ2-1,14,NA,TRBD1,TRBV6-4,TGTGCCAGCAGTATTTGGACAGGGCACAATGAGCAGTTCTTC,CASSIWTGHNEQFF
TRBJ1-5,13,NA,NA,TRBV7-9,TGTGCCAGCAGCTTAGCGCGGGATCAGCCCCAGCATTTT,CASSLARDQPQHF
TRBJ2-5,16,NA,TRBD2,TRBV11-2,TGTGCCAGCAGCTTAGGGCCAGCGGGAGAAGAAGAGACCCAGTACTTC,CASSLGPAGEEETQYF
TRBJ2-5,16,NA,NA,TRBV11-2,TGTGCCAGCAGCTTTAATCCGGCAGCTAATATAGAGACCCAGTACTTC,CASSFNPAANIETQYF
TRBJ2-1,11,NA,NA,TRBV20-1,TGCAGTGCTAGAGATCAGCAGAAGCAGTTCTTC,CSARDQQKQFF
TRBJ2-1,18,NA,TRBD2,TRBV25-1,TGTGCCAGCAGTGGAACCATCGGGACTAGCGGGAGTTACAATGAGCAGTTCTTC,CASSGTIGTSGSYNEQFF
TRBJ2-1,12,NA,NA,TRBV7-2,TGTGCCAGCAGCTTACCGGGGCTCGAGCAGTTCTTC,CASSLPGLEQFF
TRBJ1-4,14,once,NA,TRBV30,TGTGCCTGGAACCTCCGGGGCCAGGACGAAAAACTGTTTTTT,CAWNLRGQDEKLFF
TRBJ2-2,16,NA,TRBD2,TRBV18,TGTGCCAGCTCACCGCAGGGACTACTCCGCGCCGGGGAGCTGTTTTTT,CASSPQGLLRAGELFF
TRBJ2-7,12,NA,NA,TRBV28,TGTGCCAGCAGTAAACAGGCATACGAGCAGTACTTC,CASSKQAYEQYF
TRBJ2-1,15,NA,TRBD2,TRBV18,TGTGCCAGCTCACCCCTGACTAGCGGGGTCAATGAGCAGTTCTTC,CASSPLTSGVNEQFF
TRBJ2-2,14,NA,NA,TRBV7-7,TGTGCTAGCAGCCAGGCCTTTAACACCGGGGAGCTGTTTTTT,CASSQAFNTGELFF
TRBJ1-6,16,NA,TRBD1,TRBV28,TGTGCCAGCAGACCGCGCGGGACAGGCTATAATTCACCCCTCCACTTT,CASRPRGTGYNSPLHF
TRBJ2-1,15,NA,NA,TRBV5-4,TGTGCCAGCAGTCGAGGAGTAGGATCCTACAATGAGCAGTTCTTC,CASSRGVGSYNEQFF
TRBJ2-5,15,NA,TRBD2,TRBV5-4,TGTGCCAGCAGCTTGGCTAGCGGGAGGGGGGAGACCCAGTACTTC,CASSLASGRGETQYF
TRBJ2-2,20,NA,TRBD1,TRBV16,TGTGCCAGCAGTCCGACCCGGACAGGCATTCCGGGCATTAACGCCGGGGAGCTGTTTTTT,CASSPTRTGIPGINAGELFF
TRBJ2-3,16,NA,NA,TRBV5-1,TGCGCCAGCAGAACCGTGGGGGCGCGGGGCACAGATACGCAGTATTTT,CASRTVGARGTDTQYF
TRBJ2-1,15,few,TRBD2,TRBV19,TGTGCCAGTAGTCCCTATAGCGGGAGTGGCAATGAGCAGTTCTTC,CASSPYSGSGNEQFF
TRBJ2-3,15,NA,NA,TRBV10-3,TGTGCCATCAGTTGGGACTCCACTAGCACAGATACGCAGTATTTT,CAISWDSTSTDTQYF
TRBJ2-2,14,once,NA,TRBV2,TGTGCCAGCAGGGAGGGACTGCACACCGGGGAGCTGTTTTTT,CASREGLHTGELFF